The next 21 T cell receptor beta chains were all read from a single sample in a study of blood T cell repertoires in COVID-19. The repertoire was sequenced with immunoSEQ multiplex PCR; TCRdb's copy has only in-frame clones and lacks some. Among about 140,000 clones listed, about 86% were seen once. Sequencing was performed on peripheral blood. The receptors stem from a woman aged 55-75 years with acute or convalescent COVID-19.

This rearrangement joins TRBV19 to TRBJ1-4; 7 bases map to TRBD1. Germline values: CDR1 LNHDA, CDR2 SQIVND (reference sequence). The CDR3 loop spans 15 amino acids. Trimming at V came to 6 bases and at J to 6 bases, leaving 10 bases not matched to a gene. The CDR3 DNA reads TGTGCCAGTAGGGATCCGGGAAGGGGGCATGAAAAACTGTTTTTT. Translation gives CASRDPGRGHEKLFF.

The chain recombines TRBV11-2 with TRBJ1-2, with 9 positions matching TRBD1. In germline, CDR1 is SGHAT, CDR2 FQNNGV. The ends lost 4 bases at V and 1 base at J; junction bases unmatched: 10. The length of the CDR3 is 17 residues. The CDR3 protein is CASSSIFPGQGNYGYTF. The CDR3 region has the DNA TGTGCCAGCAGCTCGATATTTCCGGGACAGGGTAACTATGGCTACACCTTC.

The rearrangement uses TRBV10-3 and TRBJ2-1; 9 nucleotides align to TRBD1. This CDR3 is built from 14 residues. V shed 6 bases and J 8 bases; nucleotides not matched to a gene: 8. Germline V gene lookup returns CDR1 ENHRY and CDR2 SYGVKD. This chain's CDR3 is CAISRGQGIHEQFF. The CDR3 DNA sequence: TGTGCCATCAGCCGAGGACAGGGGATCCATGAGCAGTTCTTC.

This clone was observed a single time. The genes are TRBV7-9 and TRBJ2-7, with 8 nucleotides matching TRBD1. CDR1 SEHNR and CDR2 FQNEAQ come from the germline V gene (reference sequence). V lost 4 bases to trimming and J lost 0 bases; unmatched junction nucleotides: 14. The CDR3 is 18 amino acids. The CDR3 loop reads CASSCIEPDRGYSYEQYF. CDR3 bases: TGTGCCAGCAGCTGTATTGAGCCCGACAGGGGATACTCCTACGAGCAGTACTTC. Full variable domain (remainder filled in from reference TRBV7-9 and TRBJ2-7): DTGVSQNPRHKITKRGQNVTFRCDPISEHNRLYWYRQTLGQGPEFLTYFQNEAQLEKSRLLSDRFSAERPKGSFSTLEIQRTEQGDSAMYLCASSCIEPDRGYSYEQYFGPGTRLTVT.

This chain connects TRBV2 to TRBJ2-7; D perhaps matches TRBD1 (5 bases). In germline, CDR1 is SNHLY, CDR2 FYNNEI. Trimming took off 5 bases at V and 4 bases at J, with 15 bases between the two ends. The CDR3 covers 14 residues. CDR3 amino acids: CASSYGNRLYEQYF. The DNA for the CDR3 is TGTGCCAGCAGTTATGGGAACAGGCTGTACGAGCAGTACTTC.

This clone appeared a single time. The chain is built from TRBV4-1 and TRBJ2-7, with 8 bases identical to TRBD1. V shed 1 base, J shed 4 bases, and the junction held 3 bases outside the gene matches. Germline CDR1 and CDR2: MGHRA and YSYEKL. This CDR3 spans 14 amino acids. CDR3 nucleotides: TGCGCCAGCAGCCAAGGGACAGGGCAATACGAGCAGTACTTC. It translates to CASSQGTGQYEQYF.

This clone was seen just once. The CDR3: CASSLSRGGWNEQYF. In DNA form, the CDR3 reads TGTGCCAGCAGCCTATCTCGGGGGGGCTGGAACGAGCAGTACTTC. The chain joins TRBV11-2 to TRBJ2-7; TRBD2 matches at 8 bases. This CDR3 comprises 15 residues. CDR1 is SGHAT and CDR2 is FQNNGV in the germline V gene. The V segment lost 5 bases and the J segment 5 bases; nucleotides outside the gene matches: 11.

This chain joins TRBV20-1 and TRBJ1-5; 8 bases are shared with TRBD1. The V gene end was trimmed by 5 bases and the J gene end by 13 bases; junction bases not matched to a gene: 4. The CDR3 runs 10 residues. Germline loops: CDR1 DFQATT, CDR2 SNEGSKA (reference sequence). CDR3 residues: CSAGDRNQHF. The DNA for the CDR3 is TGCAGTGCTGGGGACAGGAATCAGCATTTT.

The V call is TRBV4-2, the J call TRBJ1-4, with 8 bases matching TRBD1. CDR3 length: 16 residues. V shed 3 bases and J 6 bases; nucleotides not matched to a gene: 9. Per germline, CDR1 LGHNA and CDR2 YNFKEQ. Here the CDR3 DNA reads TGTGCCAGCAGCCAGCCTAACCAGGGGGCGTATGAAAAACTGTTTTTT. Translated, it gives CASSQPNQGAYEKLFF.

The chain joins TRBV19 to TRBJ2-5; 10 nucleotides match TRBD2. There are 14 residues in the CDR3. V lost 8 bases and J lost 3; bases outside the gene matches: 6. Germline lookup yields CDR1 LNHDA and CDR2 SQIVND (reference sequence). The CDR3 region is CASVGLAGEETQYF. The CDR3 nucleotides are TGTGCCAGTGTTGGGCTAGCGGGGGAAGAGACCCAGTACTTC.

V gene TRBV18 combines with J gene TRBJ1-4; 7 nucleotides line up with TRBD1. Per the germline V gene, CDR1 is KGHSH and CDR2 is LQKENI. The CDR3 contains 16 residues. V lost 2 bases, J lost 5 bases, and 8 bases stayed unmatched. The CDR3 loop is CASSPEASDRNEKLFF. CDR3 DNA: TGTGCCAGCTCACCAGAGGCTTCGGACAGGAATGAAAAACTGTTTTTT.

In its sample, this clone was seen once. The rearrangement uses TRBV3-1 (or the pseudogene TRBV3-2) and TRBJ2-1; the D gene is possibly TRBD2 (6 bases). Trimming stripped 0 bases from V and 0 bases from J, with 6 bases between. Per the germline V gene, CDR1 is LGHDT and CDR2 is YNNKEL (reference sequence). This CDR3 contains 15 residues. The CDR3 DNA reads as TGTGCCAGCAGCCAAGAAGCGGGCTCCTACAATGAGCAGTTCTTC. This sequence encodes CASSQEAGSYNEQFF.

The rearrangement links TRBV13 to TRBJ1-5; D ambiguous. The CDR3 runs 14 residues. Trimming pared 0 bases from V and 3 bases from J, leaving 6 bases between. Germline-derived CDR1 and CDR2 are PRHDT and FYEKMQ (reference sequence). CDR3 amino acids: CASSLGQYNQPQHF. Written as DNA, the CDR3 is TGTGCCAGCAGCTTAGGGCAGTACAATCAGCCCCAGCATTTT.

A single count supports this clone. The chain uses TRBV2 and TRBJ2-3, with 8 nucleotides matching TRBD1. J was trimmed by 2 bases and V by 7 bases; bases with no gene match: 8. CDR1 SNHLY and CDR2 FYNNEI come from the germline V gene. The CDR3 length is 15 residues. The DNA of the CDR3 is TGTGCCAGCACTAGAGACAGGGGAGTCACAGATACGCAGTATTTT. Amino acid sequence: CASTRDRGVTDTQYF. The complete variable domain, with remaining parts taken from reference TRBV2 and TRBJ2-3, reads EPEVTQTPSHQVTQMGQEVILRCVPISNHLYFYWYRQILGQKVEFLVSFYNNEISEKSEIFDDQFSVERPDGSNFTLKIRSTKLEDSAMYFCASTRDRGVTDTQYFGPGTRLTVL.

The chain recombines TRBV7-9 with TRBJ1-2; D might be TRBD1 (5 bases). Per germline, CDR1 SEHNR and CDR2 FQNEAQ (reference sequence). The V end lost 0 bases, the J end lost 8 bases, and 13 bases lay between the germline ends. This CDR3 has 14 amino acids. CDR3 amino acids: CASSLARQGGGYTF. Written as DNA, the CDR3 is TGTGCCAGCAGCTTAGCGCGGCAGGGCGGCGGCTACACCTTC.

In regard to this clone: Additional DNA sequences in this sample encode the identical CDR3. The chain is built from TRBV15 and TRBJ2-6; TRBD1 is a possible D gene (6 bases). The CDR3 is 15 amino acids. Germline V CDR1 and CDR2: LNHNV, YYDKDF (reference sequence). V gave up 5 bases and J gave up 4 bases, with 12 bases separating them. In nucleotides, the CDR3 is TGTGCCACCAGCCGCACAGGGTCCGGGGCCAACGTCCTGACTTTC. Protein: CATSRTGSGANVLTF. The entire variable domain, with the rest obtained from reference TRBV15 and TRBJ2-6, is as follows: DAMVIQNPRYQVTQFGKPVTLSCSQTLNHNVMYWYQQKSSQAPKLLFHYYDKDFNNEADTPDNFQSRRPNTSFCFLDIRSPGLGDTAMYLCATSRTGSGANVLTFGAGSRLTVL.

This chain joins TRBV6-4 and TRBJ1-5; a weak D match, TRBD1 (6 bases). The V gene's germline CDR1 is MRHNA and CDR2 SNTAGT. Trimming shortened V by 7 bases and J by 5 bases, and 12 bases separated the two germline ends. The CDR3 is 13 residues long. In DNA form, the CDR3 reads TGTGCCAGCAACGGACAGAGCGATCAGCCCCAGCATTTT. This translates into CASNGQSDQPQHF.

The V call is TRBV30, the J call TRBJ1-1, with unresolved D. The ends were cut back, 2 bases at V and 7 bases at J, with 11 bases in the middle. The CDR3 loop spans 12 amino acids. The germline CDR1 and CDR2 sequences are GTSNPN and SVGIG (reference sequence). CDR3 sequence (DNA): TGTGCCTGGAGTAGGCGGAGTAGTGAAGCTTTCTTT. The encoded protein is CAWSRRSSEAFF. Based on the CDR3 plus reference TRBV30 and TRBJ1-1, the full variable domain is SQTIHQWPATLVQPVGSPLSLECTVEGTSNPNLYWYRQAAGRGLQLLFYSVGIGQISSEVPQNLSASRPQDRQFILSSKKLLLSDSGFYLCAWSRRSSEAFFGQGTRLTVV.

A single count supports this clone. The gene calls are TRBV5-5 and TRBJ2-7; a possible D gene is TRBD2 (6 bases). V was cut by 0 bases and J by 4 bases, with 17 bases left in between. The length of the CDR3 is 16 residues. Per germline, CDR1 SGHKS and CDR2 YYEKEE (reference sequence). The CDR3 spells CASSLAGMRGTYEQYF. Written as DNA, the CDR3 is TGTGCCAGCAGCTTGGCCGGAATGCGGGGTACGTACGAGCAGTACTTC.

This clone showed up just once. The gene calls are TRBV4-1 and TRBJ1-1, with TRBD1 matching 9 bases. The V segment lost 3 bases and the J segment 1 base; nucleotides outside the gene matches: 3. Germline V gives CDR1 MGHRA, CDR2 YSYEKL. The CDR3 contains 15 residues. DNA for the CDR3: TGCGCCAGCAGCCACGGGACAGGGCGGAACACTGAAGCTTTCTTT. Translated, it gives CASSHGTGRNTEAFF.

This rearrangement joins TRBV19 to TRBJ2-2; 8 bases fit TRBD1. Germline CDR1 LNHDA, CDR2 SQIVND (reference sequence). The CDR3 spans 15 residues. The J segment lost 4 bases and the V segment lost 5 bases, leaving 6 bases of the junction unmatched. CDR3 sequence: CASSPDRGSTGELFF. In DNA form, the CDR3 reads TGTGCCAGTAGTCCCGACAGGGGAAGCACCGGGGAGCTGTTTTTT.